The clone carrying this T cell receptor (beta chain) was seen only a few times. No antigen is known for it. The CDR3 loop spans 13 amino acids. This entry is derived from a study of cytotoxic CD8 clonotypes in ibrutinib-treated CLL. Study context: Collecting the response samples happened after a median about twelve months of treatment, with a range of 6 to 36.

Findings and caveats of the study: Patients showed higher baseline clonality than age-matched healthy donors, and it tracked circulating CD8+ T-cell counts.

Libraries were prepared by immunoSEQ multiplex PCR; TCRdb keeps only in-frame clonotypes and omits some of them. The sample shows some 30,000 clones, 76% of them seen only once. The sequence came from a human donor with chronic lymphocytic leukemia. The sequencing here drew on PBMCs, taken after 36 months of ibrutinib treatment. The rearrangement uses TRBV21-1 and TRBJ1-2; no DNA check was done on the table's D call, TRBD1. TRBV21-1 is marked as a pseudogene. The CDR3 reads CASSKEKDNGYTF. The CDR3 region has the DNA TGTGCCAGCAGCAAAGAAAAGGACAATGGCTACACCTTC.